Following are 26 T cell receptor beta chains from one sample sequenced in a study of T cell repertoires in cytomegalovirus infection. TCRdb passed the reads through MiXCR, listing each CDR3 protein once. The sample comprises hundreds of thousands of distinct CDR3 sequences, 20% to 30% of which are singletons, and 7.5% to 9% rests with the top ten. Sequenced sample: CD8+ T cells from PBMCs. The receptors here all came from a human donor in good health (CMV status not recorded). Some clones in this sample may be carry-over from other donors' samples.

The V gene is TRBV5-4, the J gene TRBJ2-2; D is ambiguous. The CDR3 sequence is 15 residues long. Germline CDR1 is SGHNT and CDR2 is YYREEE (reference sequence). The germline V and J ends were trimmed by 3 bases and 8 bases, with 17 bases remaining between them. The CDR3: CASSSRAKRLGELFF. The CDR3 nucleotides read TGTGCCAGCAGCTCCCGGGCCAAGCGTTTGGGGGAGCTGTTTTTT.

The chain links TRBV7-6 to TRBJ2-7; 7 bases match TRBD1. The germline CDR1 and CDR2 sequences are SGHVS and FNYEAQ. The trim removed 5 bases at V and 3 bases at J, leaving 7 bases unmatched. This CDR3 has 14 amino acids. CDR3 bases: TGTGCCAGCAGCGGCACAGGGGCCCGCTACGAGCAGTACGTC. Translating gives CASSGTGARYEQYV.

This clonotype showed up many times. The chain carries TRBV7-9 and TRBJ1-5, with unresolved D. V was clipped by 0 bases and J by 6 bases, with 9 bases between them. Germline loops: CDR1 SEHNR, CDR2 FQNEAQ (reference sequence). The CDR3 totals 14 residues. The CDR3 sequence: CASSLAGPVQPQHF. The CDR3 bases are TGTGCCAGCAGCTTAGCAGGGCCAGTTCAGCCCCAGCATTTT.

This clonotype has at least ten counts. This sequence joins TRBV7-6 and TRBJ2-2; possible D gene TRBD2, 6 bases. Trimming took off 0 bases at V and 1 base at J, with 6 bases between the two ends. Germline assignment: CDR1 SGHVS and CDR2 FNYEAQ. This CDR3 has 15 residues. The CDR3, as DNA: TGTGCCAGCAGCTTAGCGCGGGGGAACACCGGGGAGCTGTTTTTT. It encodes CASSLARGNTGELFF.

This clonotype has just a few counts. J is TRBJ2-7 and V is TRBV5-6; no definite D call. The CDR3 extends over 14 amino acids. The V and J ends lost 4 bases and 0 bases respectively, with 11 bases between them. From germline, CDR1 is SGHDT and CDR2 YYEEEE. The CDR3 nucleotides read TGTGCCAGCAGCACCTATGGGTCCTCCTACGAGCAGTACGTC. It specifies CASSTYGSSYEQYV.

The chain is built from TRBV29-1 and TRBJ2-5, with a tentative D call TRBD2 (6 bases). CDR1 SQVTM and CDR2 ANQGSEA come from the germline V gene. This CDR3 region has 15 residues. Trimming cost V 0 bases and J 1 base, with 12 bases left between them. The chain's CDR3 is CSVEDPDYLQETQYF. The CDR3 DNA sequence: TGCAGCGTTGAAGATCCGGACTACCTCCAAGAGACCCAGTACTTC.

In its sample, this clonotype was seen many times. Written as DNA, the CDR3 is TGTGCCATCAGTGAAAGACAGGCAACTAATGAAAAACTGTTTTTT. Amino acids: CAISERQATNEKLFF. This sequence joins TRBV10-3 and TRBJ1-4, with D maybe TRBD1 (6 bases). Per germline, CDR1 ENHRY and CDR2 SYGVKD. The CDR3 is 15 amino acids. Trimming removed 3 bases from V and 0 bases from J, with 8 bases in between.

This clonotype was seen a few times. The chain is built from TRBV18 and TRBJ2-1; D gene uncertain. CDR3 size: 14 residues. Per germline, CDR1 KGHSH and CDR2 LQKENI. V was pared by 6 bases and J by 0 bases, with 9 bases between. The CDR3 protein is CASSLINSYNEQFF. CDR3 nucleotide sequence: TGTGCCAGCTCTCTCATTAACTCCTACAATGAGCAGTTCTTC.

This clonotype was observed a handful of times. This CDR3 reads CASSASGPYEQYF. CDR3 DNA sequence: TGTGCCAGCAGCGCCTCGGGGCCCTACGAGCAGTACTTC. The rearrangement uses TRBV5-6 and TRBJ2-7, with D perhaps assigned TRBD1 or TRBD2 (5 bases each). Germline lookup yields CDR1 SGHDT and CDR2 YYEEEE. V was cut by 4 bases and J by 2 bases, with 10 bases left in between. The CDR3 length is 13 residues.

At least ten counts were recorded for this clonotype. The rearrangement links TRBV6-4 to TRBJ2-3; weak D call: TRBD2 (5 bases). This CDR3 contains 13 residues. The V end lost 2 bases, the J end lost 2 bases, and 5 bases lay between the germline ends. Germline-derived CDR1 and CDR2 are MRHNA and SNTAGT. The CDR3 nucleotides read TGTGCCAGCAGTGACGACTACACAGATACGCAGTATTTT. This gives the protein CASSDDYTDTQYF.

As concerns this clonotype: A clone one base away is much larger, so this may be a read error. The CDR3 ends on some other residue instead of the conserved phenylalanine or tryptophan, so this is likely a read error. The chain carries TRBV7-6 and TRBJ1-5; D not resolved. The germline V gene has CDR1 SGHVS and CDR2 FNYEAQ. The CDR3 loop spans 13 amino acids. Trimming cost V 5 bases and J 11 bases, with 16 bases left between them. DNA for the CDR3: TGTGCCAGCAGCCCTAGTGGGTCCGTAGCCCAGCATGTT. Protein sequence: CASSPSGSVAQHV.

This clonotype occurred many times. The chain combines TRBV10-3 with TRBJ2-1; TRBD1 might be the D (6 bases). There are 16 residues in the CDR3. Germline values: CDR1 ENHRY, CDR2 SYGVKD. Trimming stripped 0 bases from V and 1 base from J, with 10 bases between. The CDR3 reads CAISESIQGSYNEQFF. CDR3 DNA: TGTGCCATCAGTGAGTCGATCCAGGGGTCCTACAATGAGCAGTTCTTC.

This clonotype was seen at least ten times. The chain employs TRBV7-2 and TRBJ2-5; D is perhaps TRBD1 (6 bases). The CDR3 is 17 amino acids. V lost 2 bases and J 2 bases, leaving 18 bases between the germline ends. CDR1 is SGHTA, CDR2 FQGNSA, per germline. The CDR3, as DNA: TGTGCCAGCAGCTTACGCCCGGGCAGGGGAATTCAAGAGACCCAGTACTTC. This sequence encodes CASSLRPGRGIQETQYF. The whole variable domain, remainder taken from reference TRBV7-2 and TRBJ2-5, is GAGVSQSPSNKVTEKGKDVELRCDPISGHTALYWYRQSLGQGLEFLIYFQGNSAPDKSGLPSDRFSAERTGGSVSTLTIQRTQQEDSAVYLCASSLRPGRGIQETQYFGPGTRLLVL.

This clonotype came up many times. This rearrangement joins TRBV25-1 to TRBJ2-7, with unresolved D. CDR1 is MGHDK and CDR2 is SYGVNS in the germline V gene. V shed 1 base and J shed 2 bases, with 6 bases lying between them. The CDR3 covers 13 residues. CDR3 in DNA: TGTGCCAGCAGTGAATCGGGCCCCTACGAGCAGTACGTC. It translates to CASSESGPYEQYV.

This clonotype turned up a few times. V is TRBV4-2 and J is TRBJ1-1, with TRBD1 identical over 12 bases. Per germline, CDR1 LGHNA and CDR2 YNFKEQ. V gave up 1 base and J gave up 1 base; unmatched junction bases: 7. The CDR3 has 18 residues. The CDR3 nucleotides read TGTGCCAGCAGCCAAGTGGGGACAGGGGGCCTGAGGAACACTGAAGCTTTCTTT. This encodes CASSQVGTGGLRNTEAFF.

In its sample, this clonotype was seen many times. V is TRBV7-8 and J is TRBJ2-3; perhaps TRBD2 as D (6 bases). CDR3 length: 17 amino acids. CDR1 SGHVS and CDR2 FQNEAQ come from the germline V gene. V was pared by 1 base and J by 2 bases, with 16 bases between. DNA for the CDR3: TGTGCCAGCAGCTTAGTAGATGAGACTAGGTACACAGATACGCAGTATTTT. Its translation: CASSLVDETRYTDTQYF.

The chain carries TRBV5-6 and TRBJ2-7; D gene uncertain. This CDR3 contains 14 residues. From germline, CDR1 is SGHDT and CDR2 YYEEEE. V lost 3 bases and J lost 7, with 17 bases in between. Written as DNA, the CDR3 is TGTGCCAGCAGCTCATATTGGGTATTAGGAGAGCAGTACGTC. It specifies CASSSYWVLGEQYV.

This clonotype came up a few times. CDR3 in amino acids: CSARDKGLAHYGYTF. CDR3 nucleotide sequence: TGCAGTGCTAGAGATAAGGGGCTCGCCCACTATGGCTACACCTTC. This chain joins TRBV20-1 and TRBJ1-2; perhaps TRBD1 as D (5 bases). The CDR3 loop spans 15 amino acids. V dropped 0 bases and J dropped 3 bases, with 14 bases sitting between them. CDR1 and CDR2 (germline): DFQATT, SNEGSKA (reference sequence).

Concerning this clonotype itself: A read error is possible here, since a much larger clone lies one base away. The chain employs TRBV7-6 and TRBJ2-1; perhaps TRBD1 as D (6 bases). V lost 7 bases, J lost 0 bases, and 13 bases lay in between. CDR3 size: 15 residues. The V gene's germline CDR1 is SGHVS and CDR2 FNYEAQ. CDR3 residues: CASTSGHHSYNEQFF. CDR3 in DNA: TGTGCCAGCACCTCGGGACACCACTCCTACAATGAGCAGTTCTTC.

The rearrangement uses TRBV7-9 and TRBJ1-1, with no clear D. With 1 base removed from V and 3 bases from J, the gap between germline ends came to 12 bases. Germline CDR1 and CDR2: SEHNR and FQNEAQ (reference sequence). The length of the CDR3 is 15 residues. CDR3 bases: TGTGCCAGCAGCTTAGGGAGAAGTGGGGACACTGAAGCTTTCTTT. Its protein is CASSLGRSGDTEAFF.

In its sample, this clonotype was seen many times. The chain uses TRBV7-8 and TRBJ2-1; 8 bases line up with TRBD1. The CDR3 runs to 15 residues. Per the germline V gene, CDR1 is SGHVS and CDR2 is FQNEAQ. Unmatched junction bases numbered 4, after V lost 0 bases and J lost 6 bases. Written as DNA, the CDR3 is TGTGCCAGCAGCTTAGCGGGACAGGCCACCAATGAGCAGTTCTTC. Protein: CASSLAGQATNEQFF. Variable domain in full (rest from reference TRBV7-8 and TRBJ2-1): GAGVSQSPRYKVAKRGQDVALRCDPISGHVSLFWYQQALGQGPEFLTYFQNEAQLDKSGLPSDRFFAERPEGSVSTLKIQRTQQEDSAVYLCASSLAGQATNEQFFGPGTRLTVL.

This clonotype was detected a few times. The rearrangement links TRBV9 to TRBJ1-2; 10 bases fit TRBD1. Germline V gene lookup returns CDR1 SGDLS and CDR2 YYNGEE. The CDR3 covers 14 residues. V trimming: 4 bases; J trimming: 7 bases; junction bases outside the gene matches: 7. The CDR3 DNA reads TGTGCCAGCAGCACGACAGGGGGCGCGGGTGGCTACACCTTC. Translation: CASSTTGGAGGYTF.

The sample holds a few counts of this clonotype. The chain recombines TRBV14 with TRBJ2-7; perhaps TRBD1 as D (6 bases). Germline V gives CDR1 SGHDN, CDR2 FVKESK. The V end lost 4 bases, the J end lost 4 bases, and 14 bases lay between the germline ends. The CDR3 has 14 residues. CDR3 nucleotide sequence: TGTGCCAGCAGCCTCCGGGACACAAAGTACGAGCAGTACTTC. Amino acid sequence: CASSLRDTKYEQYF. The complete variable domain, with remaining parts taken from reference TRBV14 and TRBJ2-7, reads EAGVTQFPSHSVIEKGQTVTLRCDPISGHDNLYWYRRVMGKEIKFLLHFVKESKQDESGMPNNRFLAERTGGTYSTLKVQPAELEDSGVYFCASSLRDTKYEQYFGPGTRLTVT.

Ten or more counts support this clonotype. The chain employs TRBV15 and TRBJ2-2, with D unresolved. The CDR3 totals 12 residues. Germline V lookup: CDR1 LNHNV, CDR2 YYDKDF (reference sequence). V lost 8 bases and J lost 0, with 4 bases in between. The CDR3 DNA follows: TGTGCCACCTTGGCGAACACCGGGGAGCTGTTTTTT. Translating it yields CATLANTGELFF.

Ten or more counts support this clonotype. This chain connects TRBV7-6 to TRBJ1-3; D is unresolved. The germline gives CDR1 SGHVS, CDR2 FNYEAQ. CDR3 length: 14 amino acids. V was trimmed by 2 bases and J by 2 bases, leaving 7 bases between them. The CDR3 here is CASSLMGPGNTIYF. CDR3 bases: TGTGCCAGCAGCTTAATGGGCCCTGGAAACACCATATATTTT.

This chain connects TRBV6-8 to TRBJ2-2; TRBD1 aligns across 8 bases. J gave up 1 base and V 1 base, and 11 bases lay outside the gene matches. Germline V gene data show CDR1 as MNHGY and CDR2 as SAAAGT. The CDR3 length is 19 residues. In DNA form, the CDR3 reads TGTGCCAGCAGTTACTTGTCGACAGGACAGGGAAGGAACACCGGGGAGCTGTTTTTT. Translating gives CASSYLSTGQGRNTGELFF.